A single sample gave rise to the 5 T cell receptor beta chains below, sequenced in a study of T cell responses to AZD1222 COVID-19 vaccine. TCRdb's table, derived via immunoSEQ multiplex PCR, lists solely in-frame clones and lacks some. The table includes about 120,000 clones, roughly 92% detected once. This specimen consisted of peripheral blood, obtained 28 days after the second AZD1222 dose. The source of these receptors is an adult who received the AZD1222 COVID-19 vaccine.

CDR3 amino acids: CASGGLNNSPLHF. For the CDR3, the DNA is TGTGCCAGTGGGGGACTAAATAATTCACCCCTCCACTTT. This rearrangement joins TRBV7-9 to TRBJ1-6; D might be TRBD1 (5 bases). CDR3 length equals 13 residues. Germline-derived CDR1 and CDR2 are SEHNR and FQNEAQ (reference sequence). Trimming stripped 9 bases from V and 5 bases from J, with 11 bases between.

This clone is a singleton in its sample. The rearrangement uses TRBV5-5 and TRBJ1-5, with D uncertain. This CDR3 is 13 amino acids long. Per germline, CDR1 SGHKS and CDR2 YYEKEE (reference sequence). The V end was cut by 2 bases, the J end by 0 bases, with 3 bases between. CDR3 coding DNA: TGTGCCAGCAGCTTTGATAGCAATCAGCCCCAGCATTTT. Protein product: CASSFDSNQPQHF.

V is TRBV7-3 and J is TRBJ2-5, with 8 bases aligning to TRBD2. Germline CDR1 and CDR2: SGHTA and FQGTGA. The V and J ends lost 0 bases and 0 bases, in that order; junction bases with no gene match: 0. The CDR3 contains 15 residues. The CDR3 nucleotides read TGTGCCAGCAGCTTAACTAGCGGGGACCAAGAGACCCAGTACTTC. Protein product: CASSLTSGDQETQYF.

The rearrangement links TRBV3-1 (or the pseudogene TRBV3-2) to TRBJ2-1, with D possibly TRBD1 on 5 matching bases. This CDR3 has 13 amino acids. V was shortened by 10 bases and J by 5 bases, with 15 bases between the two germline ends. Germline V lookup: CDR1 LGHDT, CDR2 YNNKEL (reference sequence). The CDR3 nucleotides are TGTGCCACACGGACAATTTTCCACAATGAGCAGTTCTTC. Protein product: CATRTIFHNEQFF.

The DNA for the CDR3 is TGTGCCAGCACCAAGAAGGGGACTAGCGGGAGGATTGAGCAGTTCTTC. It encodes CASTKKGTSGRIEQFF. The gene calls are TRBV5-8 and TRBJ2-1; 15 bases fit TRBD2. The CDR3 length is 16 residues. The junction had 10 bases not matched to a gene; V was cut back by 6 bases and J by 9 bases. The germline CDR1 and CDR2 sequences are SGHTS and YDEGEE.